This TCR beta chain comes out of a study of cytomegalovirus exposure and HLA in healthy donors. Points on this clone: Its specificity is not known.

Clones were read by immunoSEQ multiplex PCR, and TCRdb kept only the in-frame ones, dropping some. The sample records roughly 180,000 clones, about 89% being singletons. Trimming at V came to 6 bases and at J to 2 bases, leaving 3 bases not matched to a gene. The CDR3 runs 13 residues. CDR1 is MNHEY, CDR2 SMNVEV, per germline (reference sequence). Study-level points and caveats: The majority of TCR sequences were rare, yet some public TCRs appeared in many donors.

The V gene is TRBV27, the J gene TRBJ2-7, with TRBD1 matching 8 bases. The sequence derives from a man under 40 in good health and CMV-seropositive. The sequencing sample was made of PBMCs. CDR3 nucleotides: TGTGCCAGCAGACGGACAGGGACCTACGAGCAGTACTTC. This gives the protein CASRRTGTYEQYF.